Following are 5 T cell receptor beta chains from one sample sequenced in a study of blood T cell repertoires in COVID-19. Some clones are missing from TCRdb's copy, which holds only in-frame ones; the method was immunoSEQ multiplex PCR. The table has more than 70,000 clones, about 93% seen once; the top ten hold around 0.77%. Input material: peripheral blood. These receptors all stem from a woman aged 80 or over with acute or convalescent COVID-19.

This sequence joins TRBV6-6 and TRBJ2-2; 7 bases map to TRBD1. Germline CDR1 reads MNHNY; CDR2 reads SVGAGI (reference sequence). The V and J ends lost 2 bases and 4 bases, in that order; junction bases with no gene match: 4. This CDR3 has 15 amino acids. CDR3 sequence reads: CASSYLPGGTGELFF. The DNA for the CDR3 is TGTGCCAGCAGTTACCTGCCAGGGGGCACCGGGGAGCTGTTTTTT.

V gene TRBV19 combines with J gene TRBJ2-7; 7 bases fit TRBD1. The ends lost 9 bases at V and 5 bases at J; junction bases unmatched: 10. CDR1 and CDR2 from the germline V gene are LNHDA and SQIVND (reference sequence). The CDR3 is 13 amino acids. The CDR3 reads CASRGQRFDEQYF. CDR3 nucleotides: TGTGCCAGCCGGGGACAGAGGTTCGACGAGCAGTACTTC. Full variable domain (outside the CDR3, taken from reference TRBV19 and TRBJ2-7): DGGITQSPKYLFRKEGQNVTLSCEQNLNHDAMYWYRQDPGQGLRLIYYSQIVNDFQKGDIAEGYSVSREKKESFPLTVTSAQKNPTAFYLCASRGQRFDEQYFGPGTRLTVT.

The gene calls are TRBV7-2 and TRBJ2-7; 9 bases match TRBD2. This CDR3 is 14 amino acids long. From germline, CDR1 is SGHTA and CDR2 FQGNSA. The V and J ends lost 7 bases and 2 bases, in that order; junction bases with no gene match: 6. The CDR3 region has the DNA TGTGCCAGCATGTGGGCGGGAGGGCCCTACGAGCAGTACTTC. Translated, it gives CASMWAGGPYEQYF.

J is TRBJ2-3 and V is TRBV25-1; D not resolved. The CDR3 contains 11 residues. Trimming left V 7 bases short and J 6 bases short, with 8 bases between. The germline gives CDR1 MGHDK, CDR2 SYGVNS. CDR3 region: CASKKQDTQYF. CDR3 nucleotide sequence: TGTGCCAGCAAGAAACAGGATACGCAGTATTTT.

The rearrangement joins TRBV19 to TRBJ2-2; D perhaps matches TRBD1 (7 bases). The germline V gene has CDR1 LNHDA and CDR2 SQIVND (reference sequence). The CDR3 loop spans 16 amino acids. Trimming pared 6 bases from V and 5 bases from J, leaving 19 bases between. The DNA for the CDR3 is TGTGCCAGTAGCCCAACACGACAGGGACTGACCGGGGAGCTGTTTTTT. It translates to CASSPTRQGLTGELFF.